Given below is one TCR beta chain in context. This specimen belongs to a study of neoadjuvant anti-PD-1 for oral cavity cancer. Six replicates per PBMC sample, mostly from 480 ng of genomic DNA. Profiling relied on immunoSEQ multiplex PCR, and the TCRdb table lists in-frame clones only, not all of them. The table has under 15,000 clones, roughly three fifths seen once. The length of the CDR3 is 15 residues. CDR1 and CDR2 from the germline V gene are SGHTA and FQGNSA. Trimming took 0 bases from V and 1 from J, leaving 8 bases between them. The receptor was derived from a person between 40 and 85 years old with oral cavity squamous cell carcinoma. The specimen was PBMCs, collected before nivolumab (anti-PD-1) treatment. V gene TRBV7-2 combines with J gene TRBJ2-3; D ambiguous. CDR3: CASSLADPRTDTQYF. The CDR3 DNA reads as TGTGCCAGCAGCTTAGCGGACCCACGCACAGATACGCAGTATTTT. Looking up the rest from reference TRBV7-2 and TRBJ2-3 gives the full variable domain: GAGVSQSPSNKVTEKGKDVELRCDPISGHTALYWYRQSLGQGLEFLIYFQGNSAPDKSGLPSDRFSAERTGGSVSTLTIQRTQQEDSAVYLCASSLADPRTDTQYFGPGTRLTVL.